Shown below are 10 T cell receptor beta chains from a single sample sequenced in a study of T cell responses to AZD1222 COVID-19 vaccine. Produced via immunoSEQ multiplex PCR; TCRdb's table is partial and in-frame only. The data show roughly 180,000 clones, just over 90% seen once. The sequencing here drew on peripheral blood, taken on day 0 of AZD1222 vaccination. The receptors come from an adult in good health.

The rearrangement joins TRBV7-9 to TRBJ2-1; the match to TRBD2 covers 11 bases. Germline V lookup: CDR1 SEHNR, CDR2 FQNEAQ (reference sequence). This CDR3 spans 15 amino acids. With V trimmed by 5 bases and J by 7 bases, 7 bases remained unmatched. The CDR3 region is CASSPIAGGRNEQFF. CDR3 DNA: TGTGCCAGCAGCCCAATAGCGGGGGGGCGGAATGAGCAGTTCTTC.

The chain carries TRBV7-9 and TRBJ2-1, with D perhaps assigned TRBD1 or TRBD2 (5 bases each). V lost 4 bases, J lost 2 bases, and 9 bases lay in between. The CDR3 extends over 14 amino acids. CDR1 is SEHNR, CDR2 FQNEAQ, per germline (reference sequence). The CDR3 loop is CASSSPGPYNEQFF. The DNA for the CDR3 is TGTGCCAGCAGCTCCCCGGGGCCCTACAATGAGCAGTTCTTC.

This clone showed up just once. The CDR3 sequence: CASGPPQGSHTGELFF. The DNA for the CDR3 is TGTGCTAGTGGTCCCCCGCAGGGGAGTCACACCGGGGAGCTGTTTTTT. The gene calls are TRBV12-5 and TRBJ2-2, with a tentative D call TRBD1 (6 bases). V lost 5 bases, J lost 3 bases, and 16 bases lay in between. CDR3 size: 16 residues. Looked up from germline, CDR1 is LGHNT and CDR2 is FRNRAP.

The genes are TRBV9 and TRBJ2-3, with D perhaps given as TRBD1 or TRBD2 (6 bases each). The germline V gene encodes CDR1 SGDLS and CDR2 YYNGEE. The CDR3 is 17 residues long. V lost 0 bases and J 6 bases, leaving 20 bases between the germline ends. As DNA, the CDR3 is TGTGCCAGCAGCGTAGGGGGCTCGGGGGCGCCCCGGGATACGCAGTATTTT. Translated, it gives CASSVGGSGAPRDTQYF.

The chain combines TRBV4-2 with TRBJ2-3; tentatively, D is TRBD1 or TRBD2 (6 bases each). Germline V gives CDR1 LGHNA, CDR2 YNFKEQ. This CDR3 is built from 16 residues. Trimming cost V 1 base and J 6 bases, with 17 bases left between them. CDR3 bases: TGTGCCAGCAGCCAAGGGGGGGCCCACTCCACGGATACGCAGTATTTT. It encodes CASSQGGAHSTDTQYF.

The CDR3 region has the DNA TGTGCCAGTACCACGACAGGGGGAAGGTTATCGTACGAGCAGTACTTC. This sequence encodes CASTTTGGRLSYEQYF. V and J are TRBV19 and TRBJ2-7, with TRBD1 matching 9 bases. This CDR3 region has 16 residues. Germline V lookup: CDR1 LNHDA, CDR2 SQIVND (reference sequence). The J segment lost 4 bases and the V segment lost 7 bases, leaving 14 bases of the junction unmatched.

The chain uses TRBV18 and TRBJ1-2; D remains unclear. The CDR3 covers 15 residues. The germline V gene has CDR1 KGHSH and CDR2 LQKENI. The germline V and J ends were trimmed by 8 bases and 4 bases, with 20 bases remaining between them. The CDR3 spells CASRSPSEASYGYTF. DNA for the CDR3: TGTGCCAGCCGATCACCGTCGGAGGCCTCCTATGGCTACACCTTC.

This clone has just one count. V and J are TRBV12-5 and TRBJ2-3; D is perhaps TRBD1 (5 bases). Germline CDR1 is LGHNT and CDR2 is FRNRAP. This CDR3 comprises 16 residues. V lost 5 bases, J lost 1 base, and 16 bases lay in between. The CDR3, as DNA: TGTGCTAGTGGTCTAGGGGCGATGTCCGGCACAGATACGCAGTATTTT. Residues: CASGLGAMSGTDTQYF.

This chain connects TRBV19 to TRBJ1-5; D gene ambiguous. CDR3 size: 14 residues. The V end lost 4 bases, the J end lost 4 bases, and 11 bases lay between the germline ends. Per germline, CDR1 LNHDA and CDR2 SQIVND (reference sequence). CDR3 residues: CASSRVGGNQPQHF. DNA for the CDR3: TGTGCCAGTAGTAGGGTGGGAGGAAATCAGCCCCAGCATTTT.

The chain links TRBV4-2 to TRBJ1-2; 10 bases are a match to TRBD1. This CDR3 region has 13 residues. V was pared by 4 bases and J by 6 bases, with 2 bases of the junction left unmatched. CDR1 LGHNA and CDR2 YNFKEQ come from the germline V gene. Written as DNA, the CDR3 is TGTGCCAGCAGCCCCGGGACAGGGGATGGCTACACCTTC. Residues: CASSPGTGDGYTF.